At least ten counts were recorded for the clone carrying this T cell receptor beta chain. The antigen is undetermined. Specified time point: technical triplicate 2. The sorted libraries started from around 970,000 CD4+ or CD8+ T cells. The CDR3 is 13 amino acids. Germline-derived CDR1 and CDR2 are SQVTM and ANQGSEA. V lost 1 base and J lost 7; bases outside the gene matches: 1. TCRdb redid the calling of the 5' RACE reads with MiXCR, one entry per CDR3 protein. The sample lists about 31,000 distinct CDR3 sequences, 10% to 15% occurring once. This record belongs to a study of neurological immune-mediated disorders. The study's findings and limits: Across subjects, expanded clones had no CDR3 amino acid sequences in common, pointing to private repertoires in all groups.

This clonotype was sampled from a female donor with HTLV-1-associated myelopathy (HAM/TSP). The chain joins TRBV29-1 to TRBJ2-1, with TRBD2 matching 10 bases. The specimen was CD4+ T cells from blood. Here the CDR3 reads CSVEVAGGNEQFF. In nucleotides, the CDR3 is TGCAGCGTTGAAGTAGCGGGGGGTAATGAGCAGTTCTTC.